This TCR beta chain is drawn from a study of shared clonotypes between healthy human individuals. This clone has a single count. Its specificity is not known. Assay: immunoSEQ multiplex PCR; the TCRdb copy retains only in-frame clones and omits some. The data show roughly 1,100,000 clones, with around 76% seen just once and 1.4% held by the top ten. The germline CDR1 and CDR2 sequences are ENHRY and SYGVKD. This CDR3 has 13 amino acids. V lost 4 bases, J lost 4 bases, and 10 bases lay in between. Notes on the study in general: Generation of non-shared clonotypes was less probable than generation of clonotypes shared by all four donors.

The sequenced material came from memory CD4+ T cells sorted from blood. Described subset: CD45RA-negative fraction. The chain uses TRBV10-3 and TRBJ2-5; D is possibly TRBD1 (5 bases). The receptor comes from a man between 18 and 29 years old in good health. The CDR3 region has the DNA TGTGCCATCAGTGTCGGCAGGGCAGAGACCCAGTACTTC. This encodes CAISVGRAETQYF.